The present entry profiles one T cell receptor (beta chain) with its context. Its target is not known. This specimen comes from a study of monozygotic twins with inflammatory bowel disease. The CDR3 consists of 15 residues. cDNA was produced in eight separate reactions per sample. One entry per CDR3 protein, without DNA, is what TCRdb gives after re-calling the 5' RACE reads. This sample's table reports 88,000 or so distinct CDR3 sequences. Study conclusions and caveats: Among patients, repertoires may have gained variability from differing immunosuppressive treatments.

Whole-blood total RNA was extracted without T cell sorting. This TCR was sampled from a human donor with ulcerative colitis or Crohn's disease, or a healthy co-twin of an affected twin (not recorded which). The J gene is TRBJ1-1, the V gene TRBV12-3 or TRBV12-4; TCRdb's D call, TRBD1, is unchecked because there is no DNA. Sequencing was carried out using blood. The CDR3 loop reads CASSPRQGQHTEAFF.